This T cell receptor beta chain comes out of a study of blood T cell repertoires in COVID-19. At the level of the study: Spain, Italy and the United States supplied samples that represented acute and convalescent COVID-19.

CDR1 SGHAT and CDR2 FQDESV come from the germline V gene (reference sequence). The V and J ends lost 6 bases and 0 bases respectively, with 8 bases between them. CDR3 length: 13 amino acids. Authors' processing steps: Amplifying reference gene primers gave estimates of nucleated cell counts. Clones were read by immunoSEQ multiplex PCR, and TCRdb kept only the in-frame ones, dropping some. Clone size and V and J calls were adopted from that table, with D and trimming inferred from the DNA. Of approximately 290,000 clones in the sample, approximately 83% were seen once. The material sequenced was PBMCs or T cells enriched from blood (not recorded which). The rearrangement joins TRBV11-1 to TRBJ1-1; D gene unclear. The clonotype originates from a woman aged 30 to 39 who had recovered from COVID-19. The CDR3 bases are TGTGCCAGCAGACAAAATGTGAACACTGAAGCTTTCTTT. It codes for CASRQNVNTEAFF. Combining the CDR3 with reference TRBV11-1 and TRBJ1-1 gives the whole variable domain EAEVAQSPRYKITEKSQAVAFWCDPISGHATLYWYRQILGQGPELLVQFQDESVVDDSQLPKDRFSAERLKGVDSTLKIQPAELGDSAMYLCASRQNVNTEAFFGQGTRLTVV.